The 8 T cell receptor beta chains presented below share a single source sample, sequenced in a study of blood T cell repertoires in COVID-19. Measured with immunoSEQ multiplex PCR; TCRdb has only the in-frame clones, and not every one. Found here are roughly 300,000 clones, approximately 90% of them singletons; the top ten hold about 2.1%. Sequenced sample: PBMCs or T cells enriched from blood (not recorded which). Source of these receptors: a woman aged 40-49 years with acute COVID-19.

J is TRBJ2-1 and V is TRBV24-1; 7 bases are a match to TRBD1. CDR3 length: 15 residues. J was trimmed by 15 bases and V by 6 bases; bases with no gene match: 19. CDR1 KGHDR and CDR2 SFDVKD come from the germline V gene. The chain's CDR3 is CATSLKGRGRPAPFF. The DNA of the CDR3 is TGTGCCACCAGTCTAAAAGGTAGGGGGCGACCGGCTCCGTTCTTC.

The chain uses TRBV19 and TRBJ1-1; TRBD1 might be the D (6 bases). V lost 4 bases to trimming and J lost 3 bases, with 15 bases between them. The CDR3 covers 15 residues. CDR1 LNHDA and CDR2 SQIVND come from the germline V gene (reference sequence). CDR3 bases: TGTGCCAGTAGTACCAGGGGTGTTGGGGACACTGAAGCTTTCTTT. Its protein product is CASSTRGVGDTEAFF.

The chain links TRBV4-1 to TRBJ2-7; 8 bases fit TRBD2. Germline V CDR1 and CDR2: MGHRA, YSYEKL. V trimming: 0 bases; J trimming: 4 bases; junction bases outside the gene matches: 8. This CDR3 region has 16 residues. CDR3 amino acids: CASSQDRGGRGYEQYF. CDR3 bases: TGCGCCAGCAGCCAAGATCGCGGGGGGCGCGGGTACGAGCAGTACTTC.

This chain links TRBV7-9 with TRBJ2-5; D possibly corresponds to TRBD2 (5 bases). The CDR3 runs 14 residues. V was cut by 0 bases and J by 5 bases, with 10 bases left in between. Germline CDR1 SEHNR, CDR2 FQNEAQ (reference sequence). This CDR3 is CASSLAASSETQYF. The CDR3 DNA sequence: TGTGCCAGCAGCTTAGCCGCTAGCTCCGAGACCCAGTACTTC.

CDR3 sequence reads: CASSQSQGYSNQPQHF. The CDR3 nucleotides are TGCGCCAGCAGTCAATCCCAGGGATATAGCAATCAGCCCCAGCATTTT. V is TRBV23-1 and J is TRBJ1-5; tentatively, D is TRBD1 (5 bases). TRBV23-1 is classed as an ORF, of uncertain function. The CDR3 has 16 residues. V was pared by 0 bases and J by 0 bases, with 9 bases between.

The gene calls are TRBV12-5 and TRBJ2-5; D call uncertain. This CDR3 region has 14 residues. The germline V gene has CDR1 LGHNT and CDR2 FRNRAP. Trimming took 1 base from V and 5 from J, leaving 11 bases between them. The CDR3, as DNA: TGTGCTAGTGGTTTGGGGTCCCCTAGGGAGACCCAGTACTTC. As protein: CASGLGSPRETQYF.

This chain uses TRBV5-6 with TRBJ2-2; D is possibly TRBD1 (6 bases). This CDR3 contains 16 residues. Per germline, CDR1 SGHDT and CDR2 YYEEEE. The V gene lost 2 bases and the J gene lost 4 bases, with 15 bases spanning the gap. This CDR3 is CASSFQGGRATGELFF. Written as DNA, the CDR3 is TGTGCCAGCAGCTTTCAAGGGGGACGTGCCACCGGGGAGCTGTTTTTT.

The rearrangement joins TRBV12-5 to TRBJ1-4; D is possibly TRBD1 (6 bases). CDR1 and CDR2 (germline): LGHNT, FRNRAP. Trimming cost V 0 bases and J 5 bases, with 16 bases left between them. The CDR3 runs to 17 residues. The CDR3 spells CASGLVLPGALNEKLFF. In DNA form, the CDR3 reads TGTGCTAGTGGTTTGGTACTACCAGGGGCCCTAAATGAAAAACTGTTTTTT.